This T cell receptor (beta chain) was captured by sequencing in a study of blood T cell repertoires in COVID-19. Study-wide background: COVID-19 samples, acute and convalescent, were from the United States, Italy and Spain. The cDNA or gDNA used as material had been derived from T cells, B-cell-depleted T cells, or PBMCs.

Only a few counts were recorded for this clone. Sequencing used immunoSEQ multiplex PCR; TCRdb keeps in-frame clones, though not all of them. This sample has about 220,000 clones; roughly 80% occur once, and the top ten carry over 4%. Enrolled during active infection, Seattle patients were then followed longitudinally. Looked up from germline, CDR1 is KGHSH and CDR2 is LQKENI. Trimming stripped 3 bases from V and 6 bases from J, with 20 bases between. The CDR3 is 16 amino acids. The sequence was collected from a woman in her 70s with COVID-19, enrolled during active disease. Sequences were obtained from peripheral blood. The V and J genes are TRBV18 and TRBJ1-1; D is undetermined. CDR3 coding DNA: TGTGCCAGCTCACCTCCCCGTGCGAGTAGAAGCGCTGAAGCTTTCTTT. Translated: CASSPPRASRSAEAFF.